This record concerns one T cell receptor (beta chain) sequence. The data belong to a study of spatial heterogeneity in lung cancer. Overall study context: The donors comprised about 74 untreated early-stage non-small cell lung cancer patients. An average of more than ten raw reads was observed per unique TCR and UMI combination.

Time point defined: blood at routine non-recurrence follow-up after resection. Unsorted whole RNA of tumor, nontumor lung or frozen PBMC was sequenced. CDR3 length equals 15 residues. Trimming removed 2 bases from V and 3 bases from J; junction bases left unmatched: 7. The germline gives CDR1 DFQATT, CDR2 SNEGSKA (reference sequence). Via MiXCR, TCRdb re-called the 5' RACE reads, giving one row per CDR3 protein. In the table there are around 110,000 distinct CDR3 sequences, 10% to 15% of which are singletons. The TCR was taken from a male donor with early-stage non-small cell lung cancer. The sample was PBMCs, taken at follow-up. The chain couples TRBV20-1 to TRBJ1-2; 9 nucleotides match TRBD1. The CDR3 sequence: CSARRIDRGDYGYTF. The CDR3 nucleotides read TGCAGTGCTAGACGTATCGACAGGGGGGACTATGGCTACACCTTC.